A selection of T cell receptor beta chains follows, all from one sample in a study of T-cell memory formation after mild COVID-19. TCRdb called the 5' RACE reads again in MiXCR, with one record for every CDR3 protein. Here the sample spans about 350,000 distinct CDR3 sequences, 20% to 25% being singletons. Input material: PBMCs or a T cell subset sorted from them (not recorded which). Receptors were obtained from a man between 18 and 35 years old who had mild COVID-19 (a few samples of this study predate the infection). Cell type and time point are not known. Both conserved end residues are part of each CDR3. The D gene is left open where the match is weak.

TRBV6-6	.	TRBJ1-5	14	CARSYSGARQPQHF
TRBV7-2	TRBD2	TRBJ2-1	15	CASGLAGGPYNEQFF
TRBV5-4	.	TRBJ2-1	16	CASSLGGFRGDNEQFF
TRBV5-6	.	TRBJ1-5	15	CASSLGGTADQPQHF
TRBV6-5	.	TRBJ2-3	15	CASSYGTIQGGTQYF
TRBV6-2/TRBV6-3	.	TRBJ1-1	19	CASSPTQKPRADSYTEAFF
TRBV6-6	TRBD2	TRBJ2-3	14	CASTIAGVSDTQYF
TRBV6-5	.	TRBJ1-5	18	CASSYSIPIPGGNQPQHF
TRBV12-3/TRBV12-4	.	TRBJ2-4	12	CASSLREDIQYF
TRBV9	.	TRBJ2-3	15	CASSPSLGYTDTQYF
TRBV28	TRBD1	TRBJ2-7	16	CASSSQGAYNPYEQYF
TRBV4-1	.	TRBJ2-6	15	CASSQGGAGANVLTF
TRBV28	.	TRBJ2-3	16	CASSFIEGAPTDTQYF
TRBV6-5	.	TRBJ1-2	14	CASSYSEGGNGYTF
TRBV4-3	.	TRBJ1-1	13	CASSQGVDTEAFF
TRBV7-2	TRBD1	TRBJ2-7	13	CASITGGGYEQYF
TRBV20-1	.	TRBJ1-5	13	CSARSGIGQPQHF
TRBV4-3	.	TRBJ1-4	14	CASSQVFQREKLFF
TRBV6-5	TRBD2	TRBJ2-1	13	CASSTGLAGEQFF
TRBV7-3	TRBD2	TRBJ2-1	16	CASRLTSGGSPNEQFF
TRBV5-1	.	TRBJ2-7	15	CASRKLCDSTYEQYF
TRBV30	.	TRBJ2-7	13	CAWSVQSAIEQYF
TRBV18	.	TRBJ1-1	13	CASSPNRDTEAFF
TRBV28	.	TRBJ2-2	14	CASSFIGLSGELFF
TRBV7-2	TRBD2	TRBJ2-1	15	CASSFRGGADNEQFF
TRBV4-2	TRBD2	TRBJ2-5	18	CASSQGLAGGGAQETQYF
TRBV9	TRBD1	TRBJ1-1	14	CASSKTGTNTEAFF
TRBV5-1	.	TRBJ1-6	16	CASRGDTGTAGSPLHF
TRBV12-3/TRBV12-4	TRBD2	TRBJ2-2	15	CASRRTSGETGELFF
TRBV7-9	TRBD1	TRBJ1-2	14	CASSTNRGTYGYTF
TRBV7-9	TRBD2	TRBJ2-5	16	CASSVTLAGTRETQYF
TRBV5-4	TRBD1	TRBJ2-7	14	CASSSRQGTGEQYF
TRBV6-5	.	TRBJ1-2	13	CASSYQGLHGYTF
TRBV2	TRBD1	TRBJ1-6	17	CASTERPGQGLNSPLHF
TRBV7-9	.	TRBJ1-2	13	CASSFGTPYGYTF
TRBV3-1	TRBD1	TRBJ1-2	16	CASSQLIGQGFGGYTF
TRBV7-2	.	TRBJ1-5	14	CASSHFGGNQPQHF
TRBV9	.	TRBJ1-6	15	CASSPTRGQNSPLHF
TRBV20-1	.	TRBJ2-6	14	CSARQDSGANVLTF
TRBV6-5	TRBD2	TRBJ2-3	15	CASRPRAGVTDTQYF
TRBV7-8	.	TRBJ2-3	17	CASSLVARGQGTDTQYF
TRBV6-5	.	TRBJ1-5	10	CASSYQPQHF
TRBV7-6	.	TRBJ1-4	12	CASKGFGEKLFF
TRBV20-1	.	TRBJ2-3	15	CSASIWGTSTDTQYF
TRBV7-2	.	TRBJ2-7	15	CASSSRSRGPYEQYF
TRBV7-9	.	TRBJ2-5	14	CASSSAHSEETQYF
TRBV7-6	.	TRBJ1-3	15	CASSSVLDAGNTIYF
TRBV7-6	.	TRBJ1-1	19	CASSLPSVPGSLQNTEAFF
TRBV9	.	TRBJ2-3	13	CASSGHRADTQYF
TRBV28	.	TRBJ2-5	13	CASSTPASETQYF
TRBV7-3	TRBD1	TRBJ2-6	17	CASSPRTGDSGANVLTF
TRBV7-6	TRBD1	TRBJ2-2	15	CASSLVAGGTGELFF
TRBV20-1	.	TRBJ2-5	16	CSARDFSAFRGETQYF
TRBV12-3/TRBV12-4	.	TRBJ1-1	13	CASSSGGEREAFF
TRBV7-9	.	TRBJ1-6	12	CASSLQDSPLHF
TRBV12-3/TRBV12-4	TRBD1	TRBJ1-3	14	CASSHDRAGNTIYF
TRBV11-2	.	TRBJ1-5	13	CASSFGEGQPQHF
TRBV4-3	TRBD2	TRBJ2-1	16	CARSQELTSGRDEQFF
TRBV7-8	.	TRBJ2-2	14	CASSPDAEGGELFF